The sequence of this T cell receptor (beta chain) was determined in a study of memory CD4+ T cells and cytomegalovirus serostatus. Study in general: Of the healthy Belgian adults, 9 were CMV seropositive and about two dozen seronegative. The study, taken as a whole, reports: Suggested: most of the CMV-linked TCR signature lies in CD4+ memory cells.

Methods used by the authors: After removing out-of-frame reads, over 2 million distinct TCRbeta sequences remained. Sequencing was performed with immunoSEQ multiplex PCR; in TCRdb, only in-frame clones are kept and a portion is missing. The D gene and trimming were derived from the DNA, and the V and J assignments and clone size from that table. Of some 67,000 clones in the sample, 60% to 85% were seen once. This CDR3 region has 13 residues. Germline V gene lookup returns CDR1 MNHEY and CDR2 SVGAGI. The V end was cut by 4 bases, the J end by 1 base, with 5 bases between. The sort gate was single viable CD3+CD4+CD8-CD45RO+ cells for memory CD4+ T cells. CMV serostatus came from serum IgG against pp150, pp28, p38, p52. To note about this clone: The antigen remains undetermined.

Material for sequencing was memory CD4+ T cells from blood. The chain links TRBV6-5 to TRBJ1-3, with D unresolved. This TCR derives from an adult in good health and CMV-seropositive. CDR3 DNA sequence: TGTGCCAGCAGTTTCACATCTGGAAACACCATATATTTT. Translation: CASSFTSGNTIYF.